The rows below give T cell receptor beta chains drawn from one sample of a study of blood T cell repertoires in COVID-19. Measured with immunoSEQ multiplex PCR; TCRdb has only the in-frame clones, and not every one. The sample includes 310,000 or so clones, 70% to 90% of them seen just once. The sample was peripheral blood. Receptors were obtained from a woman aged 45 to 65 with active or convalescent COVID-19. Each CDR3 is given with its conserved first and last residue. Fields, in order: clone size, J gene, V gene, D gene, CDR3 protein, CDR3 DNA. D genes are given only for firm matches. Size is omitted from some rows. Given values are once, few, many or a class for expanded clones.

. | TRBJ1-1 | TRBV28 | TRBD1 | CASSSRGRRTEAFF | TGTGCCAGCAGTAGCAGGGGGCGGAGGACTGAAGCTTTCTTT
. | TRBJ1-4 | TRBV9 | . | CASSAEFNEKLFF | TGTGCCAGCAGCGCCGAGTTTAATGAAAAACTGTTTTTT
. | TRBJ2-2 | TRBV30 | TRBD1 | CAWRNRGDGELFF | TGTGCCTGGAGGAACAGGGGGGACGGGGAGCTGTTTTTT
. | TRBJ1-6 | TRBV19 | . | CASSVTSSYNSPLHF | TGTGCCAGTAGTGTTACAAGCTCCTATAATTCACCCCTCCACTTT
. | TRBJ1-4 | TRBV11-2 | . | CASSLDSSTNEKLFF | TGTGCCAGCAGCTTAGATAGTTCAACTAATGAAAAACTGTTTTTT
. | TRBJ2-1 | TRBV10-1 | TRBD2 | CASSEPGLAGSYNEQFF | TGCGCCAGCAGTGAACCCGGACTAGCGGGAAGTTACAATGAGCAGTTCTTC
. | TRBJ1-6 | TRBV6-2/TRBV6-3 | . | CASSSYGIYNSPLHF | TGTGCCAGCAGTTCCTACGGGATCTATAATTCACCCCTCCACTTT
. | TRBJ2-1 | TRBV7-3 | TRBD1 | CASSWGQSSYNEQFF | TGTGCCAGCAGCTGGGGACAGAGCTCCTACAATGAGCAGTTCTTC
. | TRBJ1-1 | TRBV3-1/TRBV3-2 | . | CASSLQGGTEAFF | TGTGCCAGCAGCCTCCAGGGAGGAACTGAAGCTTTCTTT
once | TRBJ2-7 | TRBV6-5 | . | CASRDGGSGYDEQYF | TGTGCCAGCAGGGACGGGGGAAGCGGGTACGACGAGCAGTACTTC
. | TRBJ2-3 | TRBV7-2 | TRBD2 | CASSLARTSGGSDTQYF | TGTGCCAGCAGCTTAGCGAGGACTAGCGGGGGATCAGATACGCAGTATTTT
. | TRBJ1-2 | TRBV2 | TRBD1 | CASSRDRVSSLYGYTF | TGTGCCAGCAGCAGAGACAGGGTATCTTCCCTCTATGGCTACACCTTC
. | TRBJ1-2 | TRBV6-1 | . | CASSEDYGPNYGYTF | TGTGCCAGCAGTGAAGATTACGGTCCTAACTATGGCTACACCTTC
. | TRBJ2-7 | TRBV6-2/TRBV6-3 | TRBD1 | CASSYPWDSTYEQYF | TGTGCCAGCAGTTACCCCTGGGACAGTACCTACGAGCAGTACTTC
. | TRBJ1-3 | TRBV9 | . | CASSVATGGYSGNTIYF | TGTGCCAGCAGCGTAGCTACTGGAGGCTACTCTGGAAACACCATATATTTT
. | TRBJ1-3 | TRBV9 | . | CASRRSPTGNTIYF | TGTGCCAGCAGGCGGAGTCCTACTGGAAACACCATATATTTT
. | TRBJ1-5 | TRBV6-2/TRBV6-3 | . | CASSYLAWRGTENQPQHF | TGTGCCAGCAGCTATCTGGCCTGGAGGGGAACTGAGAATCAGCCCCAGCATTTT
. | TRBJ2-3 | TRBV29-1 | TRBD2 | CSALAGEGDTQYF | TGCAGCGCGCTAGCGGGAGAAGGAGATACGCAGTATTTT
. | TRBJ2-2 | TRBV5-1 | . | CASSLLRGSGELFF | TGCGCCAGCAGCTTGTTAAGAGGGTCCGGGGAGCTGTTTTTT
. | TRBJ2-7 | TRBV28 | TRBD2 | CASSPGTSGYEQYF | TGTGCCAGCAGTCCCGGGACTAGCGGCTACGAGCAGTACTTC
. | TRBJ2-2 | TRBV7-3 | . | CASSSDTNTGELFF | TGTGCCAGCAGCTCCGACACGAACACCGGGGAGCTGTTTTTT
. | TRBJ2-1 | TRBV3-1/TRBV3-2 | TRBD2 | CASSQELAGGPPVGEQFF | TGTGCCAGCAGCCAAGAACTAGCGGGAGGGCCGCCCGTAGGGGAGCAGTTCTTC
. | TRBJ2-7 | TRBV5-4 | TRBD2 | CASSFGTSGRDEQYF | TGTGCCAGCAGCTTTGGAACTAGCGGTCGGGACGAGCAGTACTTC
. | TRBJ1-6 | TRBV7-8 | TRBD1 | CASSLTGLENSPLHF | TGTGCCAGCAGCCTGACAGGGTTAGAGAATTCACCCCTCCACTTT
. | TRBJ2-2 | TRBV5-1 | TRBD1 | CASSNNRGGTGELFF | TGCGCCAGCAGTAATAACAGGGGTGGAACCGGGGAGCTGTTTTTT
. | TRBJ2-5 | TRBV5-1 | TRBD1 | CASSPGGAGETQYF | TGCGCCAGCAGCCCAGGGGGCGCGGGGGAGACCCAGTACTTC
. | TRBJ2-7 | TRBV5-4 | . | CASSVSGLAWQYF | TGTGCCAGCAGCGTGTCGGGACTCGCATGGCAGTACTTC
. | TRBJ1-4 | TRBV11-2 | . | CASSLVRGDEKLFF | TGTGCCAGCAGCTTAGTTCGGGGGGACGAAAAACTGTTTTTT
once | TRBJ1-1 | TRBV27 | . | CASSYGLGTEAFF | TGTGCCAGCAGTTATGGGCTTGGGACTGAAGCTTTCTTT
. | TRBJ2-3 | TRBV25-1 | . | CASSGALQPTDTQYF | TGTGCCAGCAGTGGGGCACTGCAACCCACAGATACGCAGTATTTT
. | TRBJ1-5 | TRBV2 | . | CASSVSANNQPQHF | TGTGCCAGCAGTGTCTCAGCGAACAATCAGCCCCAGCATTTT
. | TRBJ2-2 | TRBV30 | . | CAWSKGAGTGELFF | TGTGCCTGGAGTAAGGGGGCGGGAACCGGGGAGCTGTTTTTT
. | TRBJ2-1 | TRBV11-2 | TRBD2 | CASSLNGLAFEQFF | TGTGCCAGCAGCTTAAACGGACTAGCGTTTGAGCAGTTCTTC
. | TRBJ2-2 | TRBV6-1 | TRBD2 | CASSGSGLAGYTGELFF | TGTGCCAGCAGTGGTTCCGGACTAGCGGGATACACCGGGGAGCTGTTTTTT
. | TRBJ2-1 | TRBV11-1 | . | CASSLGQGNEQFF | TGTGCCAGCAGCTTAGGGCAGGGGAATGAGCAGTTCTTC
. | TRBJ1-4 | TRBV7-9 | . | CASSWGGSTNEKLFF | TGTGCCAGCAGCTGGGGGGGATCAACTAATGAAAAACTGTTTTTT
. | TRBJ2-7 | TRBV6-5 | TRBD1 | CASRPGTGDPYEQYF | TGTGCCAGCAGACCCGGGACAGGGGACCCCTACGAGCAGTACTTC
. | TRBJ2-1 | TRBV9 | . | CASSSQGSGSYNEQFF | TGTGCCAGCAGCTCACAGGGTTCCGGCTCCTACAATGAGCAGTTCTTC
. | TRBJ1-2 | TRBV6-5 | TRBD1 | CASTKRTGTGYGYTF | TGTGCCAGCACCAAACGGACAGGGACCGGCTATGGCTACACCTTC
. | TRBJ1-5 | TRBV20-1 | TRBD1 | CSASRTGYGQPQHF | TGCAGTGCTAGTCGGACAGGGTACGGTCAGCCCCAGCATTTT
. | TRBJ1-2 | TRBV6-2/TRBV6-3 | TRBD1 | CASSAGGQLKYYTF | TGTGCCAGCAGCGCCGGGGGACAGTTAAAGTACTACACCTTC
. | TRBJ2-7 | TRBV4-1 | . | CASSQDQRRHEQYF | TGCGCCAGCAGCCAAGATCAGCGCCGCCACGAGCAGTACTTC